The 5 T cell receptor beta chains reported below all come from one sample, sequenced in a study of shared clonotypes between healthy human individuals. Sequencing used immunoSEQ multiplex PCR; TCRdb keeps in-frame clones, though not all of them. The table lists 500,000 to 700,000 clones, around 95% of them singletons. Terminally differentiated effector memory CD45RA+ cells were excluded by CCR7 positive selection of CD45RO-negative cells. The sample consisted of naive CD8+ T cells sorted from blood. Receptors were obtained from a woman aged 25-40 years in good health.

This clone has a handful of counts. The chain couples TRBV29-1 to TRBJ1-3; no definite D call. This CDR3 is 12 amino acids long. CDR1 SQVTM and CDR2 ANQGSEA come from the germline V gene. V was shortened by 4 bases and J by 2 bases, with 6 bases between the two germline ends. The CDR3 nucleotides are TGCAGCGTTGTAGTAGCTGGAAACACCATATATTTT. Translated: CSVVVAGNTIYF.

The rearrangement links TRBV11-2 to TRBJ2-1, with 8 bases that match TRBD2. The CDR3 length is 16 residues. Looked up from germline, CDR1 is SGHAT and CDR2 is FQNNGV. Losses at the gene ends were 0 bases for V and 8 bases for J; bases not matched to a gene: 9. The CDR3 loop is CASSLDVVAGFHEQFF. The CDR3 DNA follows: TGTGCCAGCAGCTTAGATGTGGTAGCGGGATTTCATGAGCAGTTCTTC. Full variable domain (missing parts from reference TRBV11-2 and TRBJ2-1): EAGVAQSPRYKIIEKRQSVAFWCNPISGHATLYWYQQILGQGPKLLIQFQNNGVVDDSQLPKDRFSAERLKGVDSTLKIQPAKLEDSAVYLCASSLDVVAGFHEQFFGPGTRLTVL.

The V call is TRBV29-1, the J call TRBJ2-2, with TRBD2 identical over 12 bases. This CDR3 comprises 20 residues. V lost 4 bases to trimming and J lost 6 bases; unmatched junction nucleotides: 21. Germline CDR1 is SQVTM and CDR2 is ANQGSEA. For the CDR3, the DNA is TGCAGCGTTGTGTGGGCTTCAAGGACTAGCGGGGCCCGGACCCCCGGGGAGCTGTTTTTT. It yields the protein CSVVWASRTSGARTPGELFF.

This rearrangement joins TRBV7-9 to TRBJ1-4; 7 bases agree with TRBD1. Germline V gene lookup returns CDR1 SEHNR and CDR2 FQNEAQ (reference sequence). The CDR3 spans 15 residues. V gave up 5 bases and J gave up 6 bases; unmatched junction bases: 9. The CDR3 protein is CASSQWTGGDEKLFF. CDR3 in DNA: TGTGCCAGCAGCCAATGGACAGGTGGGGATGAAAAACTGTTTTTT.

The chain carries TRBV2 and TRBJ2-7; 8 nucleotides align to TRBD2. Germline CDR1 is SNHLY and CDR2 is FYNNEI. V lost 5 bases to trimming and J lost 0 bases; unmatched junction nucleotides: 6. CDR3 length: 15 amino acids. CDR3 loop: CASSTTSASSYEQYF. The CDR3 coding sequence is TGTGCCAGCAGTACGACTAGCGCGAGCTCCTACGAGCAGTACTTC.